This T cell receptor beta chain was captured in a study of blood T cell repertoires in COVID-19. The sample holds a few counts of this clone. With 6 bases removed from V and 6 bases from J, the gap between germline ends came to 12 bases. The CDR3 is 13 amino acids. Germline V gives CDR1 LNHNV, CDR2 YYDKDF (reference sequence). Profiled with immunoSEQ multiplex PCR; TCRdb holds only in-frame clones, not every one. The sample records some 200,000 clones, 84% being singletons. The gene calls are TRBV15 and TRBJ1-5; D gene uncertain. The material sequenced was peripheral blood. This TCR was recovered from a woman aged 50 to 60 with active or convalescent COVID-19. CDR3 protein: CATSIGRLQPQHF. CDR3 sequence (DNA): TGTGCCACCAGTATCGGTCGACTTCAGCCCCAGCATTTT.